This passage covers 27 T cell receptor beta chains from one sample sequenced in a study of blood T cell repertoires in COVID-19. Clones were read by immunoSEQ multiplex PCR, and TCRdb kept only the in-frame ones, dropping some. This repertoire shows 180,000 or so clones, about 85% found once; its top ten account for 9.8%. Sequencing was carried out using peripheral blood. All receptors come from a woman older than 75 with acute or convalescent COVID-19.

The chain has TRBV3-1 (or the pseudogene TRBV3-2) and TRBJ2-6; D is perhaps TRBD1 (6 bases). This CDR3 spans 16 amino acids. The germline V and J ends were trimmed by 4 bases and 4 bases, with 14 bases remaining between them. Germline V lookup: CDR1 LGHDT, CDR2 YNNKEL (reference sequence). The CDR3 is CASSPIGGAGANVLTF. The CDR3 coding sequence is TGTGCCAGCAGCCCTATAGGGGGAGCCGGGGCCAACGTCCTGACTTTC.

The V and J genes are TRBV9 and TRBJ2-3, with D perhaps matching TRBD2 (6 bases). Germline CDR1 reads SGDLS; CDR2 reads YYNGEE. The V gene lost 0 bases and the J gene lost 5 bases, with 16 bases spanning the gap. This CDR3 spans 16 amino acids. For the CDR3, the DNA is TGTGCCAGCAGCGTAGGGATTGGTGCTAGCGAAGATACGCAGTATTTT. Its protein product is CASSVGIGASEDTQYF.

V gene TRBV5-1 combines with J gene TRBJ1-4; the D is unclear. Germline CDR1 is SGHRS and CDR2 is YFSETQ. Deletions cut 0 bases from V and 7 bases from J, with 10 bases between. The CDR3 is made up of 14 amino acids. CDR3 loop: CASSLDGLGEKLFF. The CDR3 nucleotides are TGCGCCAGCAGCTTGGACGGACTTGGTGAAAAACTGTTTTTT.

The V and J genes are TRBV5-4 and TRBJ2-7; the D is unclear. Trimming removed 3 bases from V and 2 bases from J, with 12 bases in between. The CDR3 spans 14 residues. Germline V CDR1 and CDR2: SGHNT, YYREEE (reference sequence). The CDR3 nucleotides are TGTGCCAGCAGCTCCGTTGGGCAGGCCTACGAGCAGTACTTC. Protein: CASSSVGQAYEQYF. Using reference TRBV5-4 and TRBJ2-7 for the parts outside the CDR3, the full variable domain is ETGVTQSPTHLIKTRGQQVTLRCSSQSGHNTVSWYQQALGQGPQFIFQYYREEENGRGNFPPRFSGLQFPNYSSELNVNALELDDSALYLCASSSVGQAYEQYFGPGTRLTVT.

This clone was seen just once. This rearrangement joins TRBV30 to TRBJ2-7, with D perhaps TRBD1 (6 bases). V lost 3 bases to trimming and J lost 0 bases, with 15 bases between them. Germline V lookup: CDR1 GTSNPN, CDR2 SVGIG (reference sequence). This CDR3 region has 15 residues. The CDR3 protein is CAWSLLDRISYEQYF. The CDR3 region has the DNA TGTGCCTGGAGCCTTCTTGACAGGATCTCCTACGAGCAGTACTTC.

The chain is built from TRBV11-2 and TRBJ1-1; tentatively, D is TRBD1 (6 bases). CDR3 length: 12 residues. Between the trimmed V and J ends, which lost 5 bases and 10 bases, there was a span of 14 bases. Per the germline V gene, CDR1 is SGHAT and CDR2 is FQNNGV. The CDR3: CASSEEGGRAFF. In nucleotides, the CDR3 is TGTGCCAGCAGCGAGGAAGGGGGTCGAGCTTTCTTT.

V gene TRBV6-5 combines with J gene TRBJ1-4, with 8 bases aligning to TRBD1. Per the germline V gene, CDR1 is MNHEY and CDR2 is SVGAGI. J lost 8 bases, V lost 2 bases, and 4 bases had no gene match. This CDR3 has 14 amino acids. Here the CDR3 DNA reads TGTGCCAGCAGTTACCCAGGGGGCGAAGAAAAACTGTTTTTT. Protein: CASSYPGGEEKLFF.

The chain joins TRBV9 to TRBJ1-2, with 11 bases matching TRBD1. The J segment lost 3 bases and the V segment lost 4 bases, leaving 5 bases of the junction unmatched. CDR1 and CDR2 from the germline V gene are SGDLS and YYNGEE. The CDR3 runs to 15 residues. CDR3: CASSQGDRGDYGYTF. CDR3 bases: TGTGCCAGCAGCCAGGGGGACAGGGGGGACTATGGCTACACCTTC.

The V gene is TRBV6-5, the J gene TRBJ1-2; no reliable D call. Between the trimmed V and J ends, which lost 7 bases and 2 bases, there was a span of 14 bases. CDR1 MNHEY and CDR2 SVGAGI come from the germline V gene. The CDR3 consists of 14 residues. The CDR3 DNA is TGTGCCAGCACCCTCCTTAGAGGGAACTATGGCTACACCTTC. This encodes CASTLLRGNYGYTF.

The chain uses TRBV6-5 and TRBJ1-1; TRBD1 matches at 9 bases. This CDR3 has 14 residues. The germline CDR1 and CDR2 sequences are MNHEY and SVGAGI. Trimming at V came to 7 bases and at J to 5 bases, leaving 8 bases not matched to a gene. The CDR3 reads CASTWDREGTEAFF. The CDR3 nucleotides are TGTGCCAGCACTTGGGACAGGGAGGGAACTGAAGCTTTCTTT.

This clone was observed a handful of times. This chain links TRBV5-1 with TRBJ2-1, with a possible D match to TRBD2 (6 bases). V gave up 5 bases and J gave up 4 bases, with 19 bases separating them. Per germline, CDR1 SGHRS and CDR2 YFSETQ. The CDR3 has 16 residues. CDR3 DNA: TGCGCCAGCAGGATGGACGGCGGGAAGATTTACAATGAGCAGTTCTTC. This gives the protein CASRMDGGKIYNEQFF.

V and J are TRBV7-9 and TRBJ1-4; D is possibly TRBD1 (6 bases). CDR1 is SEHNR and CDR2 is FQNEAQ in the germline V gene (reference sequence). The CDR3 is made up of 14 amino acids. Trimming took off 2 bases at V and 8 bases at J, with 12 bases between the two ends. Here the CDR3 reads CASSLYRADEKLFF. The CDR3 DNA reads TGTGCCAGCAGCTTATACAGGGCTGACGAAAAACTGTTTTTT.

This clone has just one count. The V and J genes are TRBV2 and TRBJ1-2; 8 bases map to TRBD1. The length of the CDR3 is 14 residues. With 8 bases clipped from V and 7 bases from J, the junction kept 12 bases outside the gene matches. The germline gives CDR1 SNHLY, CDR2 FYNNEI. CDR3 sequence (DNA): TGTGCCAGCCCTCCCAGGGGGCAGTTTTTTGGCTACACCTTC. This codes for CASPPRGQFFGYTF.

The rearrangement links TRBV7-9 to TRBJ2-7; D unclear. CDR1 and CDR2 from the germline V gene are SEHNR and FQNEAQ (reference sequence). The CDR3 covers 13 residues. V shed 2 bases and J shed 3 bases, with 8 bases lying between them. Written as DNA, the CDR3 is TGTGCCAGCAGCTTATCGTCCAGCTACGAGCAGTACTTC. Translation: CASSLSSSYEQYF.

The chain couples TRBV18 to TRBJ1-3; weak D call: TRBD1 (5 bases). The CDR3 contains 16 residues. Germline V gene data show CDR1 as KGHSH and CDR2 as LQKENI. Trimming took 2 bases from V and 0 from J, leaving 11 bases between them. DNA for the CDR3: TGTGCCAGCTCACCAGAGACAGCTTACTCTGGAAACACCATATATTTT. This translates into CASSPETAYSGNTIYF.

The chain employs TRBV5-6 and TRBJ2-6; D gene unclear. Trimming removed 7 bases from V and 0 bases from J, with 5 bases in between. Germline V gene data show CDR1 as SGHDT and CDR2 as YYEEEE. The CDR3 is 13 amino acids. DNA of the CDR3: TGTGCCAGCTCCCTCTCTGGGGCCAACGTCCTGACTTTC. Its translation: CASSLSGANVLTF. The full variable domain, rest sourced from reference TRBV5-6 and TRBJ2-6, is DAGVTQSPTHLIKTRGQQVTLRCSPKSGHDTVSWYQQALGQGPQFIFQYYEEEERQRGNFPDRFSGHQFPNYSSELNVNALLLGDSALYLCASSLSGANVLTFGAGSRLTVL.

The CDR3 DNA follows: TGTGCCAGCAGCTTAGCCGTAGGGGAAGAGACCCAGTACTTC. Translating it yields CASSLAVGEETQYF. The J gene is TRBJ2-5, the V gene TRBV7-2; D perhaps matches TRBD1 (5 bases). This CDR3 comprises 14 residues. Deletions cut 0 bases from V and 3 bases from J, with 8 bases between. Germline values: CDR1 SGHTA, CDR2 FQGNSA.

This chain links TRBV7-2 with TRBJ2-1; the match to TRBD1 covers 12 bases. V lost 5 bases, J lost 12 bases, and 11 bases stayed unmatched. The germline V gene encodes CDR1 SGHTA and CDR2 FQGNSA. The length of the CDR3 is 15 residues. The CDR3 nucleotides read TGTGCCAGCAGCCATGCACCGGGACAGGGGGCCGGGCAGTTCTTC. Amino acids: CASSHAPGQGAGQFF.

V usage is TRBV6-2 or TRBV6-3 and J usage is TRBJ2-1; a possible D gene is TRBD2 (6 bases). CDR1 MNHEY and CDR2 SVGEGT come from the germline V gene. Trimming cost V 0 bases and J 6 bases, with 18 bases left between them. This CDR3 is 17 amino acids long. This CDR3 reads CASSYSFKGGGGNEQFF. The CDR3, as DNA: TGTGCCAGCAGTTACTCGTTTAAGGGAGGCGGCGGCAATGAGCAGTTCTTC.

CDR3 bases: TGTGCCAGTAGTACCCCTCCACGGGGGGGCAGCACAGATACGCAGTATTTT. As protein: CASSTPPRGGSTDTQYF. The J gene is TRBJ2-3, the V gene TRBV19; 8 bases match TRBD2. The germline V gene encodes CDR1 LNHDA and CDR2 SQIVND (reference sequence). Trimming at V came to 4 bases and at J to 0 bases, leaving 9 bases not matched to a gene. The CDR3 is made up of 17 amino acids.

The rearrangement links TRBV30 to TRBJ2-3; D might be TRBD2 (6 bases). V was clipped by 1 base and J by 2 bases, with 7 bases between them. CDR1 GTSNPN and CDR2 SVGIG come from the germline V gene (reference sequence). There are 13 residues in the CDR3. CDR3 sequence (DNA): TGTGCCTGGAGTGGCGGGACCACAGATACGCAGTATTTT. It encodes CAWSGGTTDTQYF.

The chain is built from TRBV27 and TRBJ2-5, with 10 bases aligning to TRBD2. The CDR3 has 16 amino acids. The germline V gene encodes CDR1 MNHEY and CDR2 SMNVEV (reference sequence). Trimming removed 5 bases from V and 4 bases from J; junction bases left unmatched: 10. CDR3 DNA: TGTGCCAGCAGTACCCCTAGCGGGAGTTCGGGAGAGACCCAGTACTTC. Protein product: CASSTPSGSSGETQYF.

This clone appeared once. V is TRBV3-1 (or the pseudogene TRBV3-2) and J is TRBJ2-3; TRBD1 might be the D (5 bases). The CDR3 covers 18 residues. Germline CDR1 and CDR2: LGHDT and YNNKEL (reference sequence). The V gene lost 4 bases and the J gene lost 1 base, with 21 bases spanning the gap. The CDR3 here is CASSRRYGALGGTDTQYF. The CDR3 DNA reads TGTGCCAGCAGCCGACGCTATGGGGCGCTTGGAGGCACAGATACGCAGTATTTT.

The CDR3 sequence: CASSLGASGIRNEQFF. In DNA, the CDR3 is TGTGCCAGCAGCTTAGGGGCCAGCGGGATACGAAATGAGCAGTTCTTC. This chain joins TRBV7-2 and TRBJ2-1; 7 bases are a match to TRBD2. Trimming took 1 base from V and 7 from J; bases not matched to a gene: 10. The germline CDR1 and CDR2 sequences are SGHTA and FQGNSA. CDR3 length equals 16 residues.

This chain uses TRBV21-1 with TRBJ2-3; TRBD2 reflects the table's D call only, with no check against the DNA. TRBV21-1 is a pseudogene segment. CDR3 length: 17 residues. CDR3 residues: CASSKEEGGRASYTQYF. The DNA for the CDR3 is TGTGCCAGCAGCAAAGAGGAGGGCGGGAGGGCCTCTTATACGCAGTATTTT.

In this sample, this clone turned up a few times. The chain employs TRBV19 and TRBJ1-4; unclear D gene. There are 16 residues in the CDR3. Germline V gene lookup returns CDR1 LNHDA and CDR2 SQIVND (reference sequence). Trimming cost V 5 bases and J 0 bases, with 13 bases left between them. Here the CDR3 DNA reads TGTGCCAGTAGTGTCTGGTACAGTGCAACTAATGAAAAACTGTTTTTT. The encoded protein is CASSVWYSATNEKLFF.

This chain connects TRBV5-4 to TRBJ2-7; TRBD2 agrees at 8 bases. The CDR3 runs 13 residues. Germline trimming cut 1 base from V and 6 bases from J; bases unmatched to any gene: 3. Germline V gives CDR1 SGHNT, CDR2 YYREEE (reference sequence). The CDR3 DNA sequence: TGTGCCAGCAGCTTGCCGGGGGGGAGCGAGCAGTACTTC. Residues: CASSLPGGSEQYF.